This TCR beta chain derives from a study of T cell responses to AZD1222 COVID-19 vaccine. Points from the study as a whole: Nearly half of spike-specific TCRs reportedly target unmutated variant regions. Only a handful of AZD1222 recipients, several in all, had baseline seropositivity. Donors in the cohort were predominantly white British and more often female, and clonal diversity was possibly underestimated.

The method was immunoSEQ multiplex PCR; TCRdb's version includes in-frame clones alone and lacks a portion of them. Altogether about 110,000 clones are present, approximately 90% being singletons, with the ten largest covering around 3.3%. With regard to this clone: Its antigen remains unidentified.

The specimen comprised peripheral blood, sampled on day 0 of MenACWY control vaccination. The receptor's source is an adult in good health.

The CDR3 sequence: CASSLGGSGGYEQYF. Written as DNA, the CDR3 is TGCGCCAGCAGCTTGGGGGGTAGCGGTGGCTACGAGCAGTACTTC. The gene calls are TRBV5-1 and TRBJ2-7, with D maybe TRBD2 (6 bases). Germline V gives CDR1 SGHRS, CDR2 YFSETQ. The CDR3 covers 15 residues. V lost 0 bases to trimming and J lost 3 bases, with 13 bases between them.